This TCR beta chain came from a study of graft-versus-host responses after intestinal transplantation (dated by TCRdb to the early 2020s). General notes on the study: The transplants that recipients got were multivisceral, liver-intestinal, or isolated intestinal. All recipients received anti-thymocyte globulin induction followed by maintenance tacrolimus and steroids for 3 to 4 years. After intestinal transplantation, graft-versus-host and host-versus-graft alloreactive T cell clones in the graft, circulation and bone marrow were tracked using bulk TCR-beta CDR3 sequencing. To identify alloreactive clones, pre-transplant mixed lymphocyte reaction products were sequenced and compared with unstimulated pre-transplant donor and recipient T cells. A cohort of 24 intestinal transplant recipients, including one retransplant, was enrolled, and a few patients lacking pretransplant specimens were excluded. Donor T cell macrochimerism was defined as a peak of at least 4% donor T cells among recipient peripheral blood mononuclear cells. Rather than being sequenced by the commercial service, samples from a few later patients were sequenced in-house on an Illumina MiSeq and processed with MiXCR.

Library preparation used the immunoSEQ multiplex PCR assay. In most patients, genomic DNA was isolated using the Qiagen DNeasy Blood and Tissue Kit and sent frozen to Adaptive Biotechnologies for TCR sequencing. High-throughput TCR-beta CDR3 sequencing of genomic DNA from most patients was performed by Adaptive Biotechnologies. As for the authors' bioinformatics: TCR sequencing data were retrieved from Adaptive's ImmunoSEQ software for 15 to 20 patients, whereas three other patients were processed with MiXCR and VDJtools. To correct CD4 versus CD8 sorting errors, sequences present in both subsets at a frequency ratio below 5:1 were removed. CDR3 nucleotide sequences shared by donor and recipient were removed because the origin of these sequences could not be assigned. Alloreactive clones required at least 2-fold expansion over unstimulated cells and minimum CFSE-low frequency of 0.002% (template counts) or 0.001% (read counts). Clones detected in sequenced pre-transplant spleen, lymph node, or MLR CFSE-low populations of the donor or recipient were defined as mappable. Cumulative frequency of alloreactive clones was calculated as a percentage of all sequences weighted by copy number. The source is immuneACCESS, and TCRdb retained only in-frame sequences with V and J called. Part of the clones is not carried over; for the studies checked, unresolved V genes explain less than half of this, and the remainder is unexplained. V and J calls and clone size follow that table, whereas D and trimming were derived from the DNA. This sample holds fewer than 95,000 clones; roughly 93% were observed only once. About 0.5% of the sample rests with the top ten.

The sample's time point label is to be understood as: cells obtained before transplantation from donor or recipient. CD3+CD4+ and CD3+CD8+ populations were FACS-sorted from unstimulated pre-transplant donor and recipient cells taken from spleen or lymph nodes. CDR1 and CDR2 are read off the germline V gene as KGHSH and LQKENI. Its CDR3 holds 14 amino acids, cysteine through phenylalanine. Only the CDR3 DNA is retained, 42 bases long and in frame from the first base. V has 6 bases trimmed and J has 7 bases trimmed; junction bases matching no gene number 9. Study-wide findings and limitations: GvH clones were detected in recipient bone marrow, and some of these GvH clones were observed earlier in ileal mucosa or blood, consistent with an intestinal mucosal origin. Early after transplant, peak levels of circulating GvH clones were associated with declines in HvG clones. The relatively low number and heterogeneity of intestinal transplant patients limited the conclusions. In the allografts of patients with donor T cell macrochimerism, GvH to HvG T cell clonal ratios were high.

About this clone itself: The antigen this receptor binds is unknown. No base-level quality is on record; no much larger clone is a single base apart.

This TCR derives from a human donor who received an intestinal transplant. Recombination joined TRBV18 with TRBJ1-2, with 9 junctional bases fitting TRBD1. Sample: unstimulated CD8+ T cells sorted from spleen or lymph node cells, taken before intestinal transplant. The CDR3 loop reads CASSPSTGGGGYTF. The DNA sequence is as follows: TGTGCCAGCTCGCCCTCGACAGGGGGAGGTGGCTACACCTTC.